This T cell receptor beta chain was retrieved from a study of T cells in Graves' hyperthyroidism and ophthalmopathy. Notes on the study in general: Blood also held most thyroid clonotypes expanded beyond 0.001.

With respect to this clonotype: The target antigen is unknown.

The CDR3 regions of TCR beta were amplified from RNA transcripts. During a first-round RT-PCR of the TCR CDR3, the HTBI primer set was used. TCRdb re-derived calls from the multiplex PCR reads in MiXCR, one entry per CDR3 protein. This sample has approximately 620,000 distinct CDR3 sequences, with 16% found just once. CDR1 is LNHNV, CDR2 YYDKDF, per germline (reference sequence). The CDR3 extends over 15 amino acids. V was pared by 0 bases and J by 6 bases, with 3 bases of the junction left unmatched. The sequence came from a woman aged 40 to 49 with Graves' ophthalmopathy. The chain is built from TRBV15 and TRBJ2-1, with TRBD2 matching 9 bases. The sequencing input was blood. The DNA of the CDR3 is TGTGCCACCAGCAGAGATGCGGGAGGGAGCAATGAGCAGTTCTTC. This translates into CATSRDAGGSNEQFF.